The clone carrying this TCR beta chain was seen a handful of times. Antigen: not known. Unique molecular identifiers were linked by the library to individual cDNA molecules. TCRdb used MiXCR to reprocess the RACE reads, holding one entry per CDR3 protein. This sample yields some 88,000 distinct CDR3 sequences, of which approximately 11% are seen a single time; more than 2% belongs to the top ten. This sample is part of a study of human T cells and chemical hapten exposure. General observations from the study: Sensitizing to DPC left TCRs with a frequency above 1 in 1000 unaltered.

Germline V lookup: CDR1 LNHDA, CDR2 SQIVND (reference sequence). The CDR3 is made up of 14 amino acids. Trimming took 6 bases from V and 4 from J; bases not matched to a gene: 7. As for time point: patch test 2, 6 weeks after DPC sensitization. The treatment is: therapeutic diphenylcyclopropenone sensitization with weekly scalp DPC. The template was total RNA from unfractionated whole blood. The J gene is TRBJ1-1, the V gene TRBV19; 8 nucleotides align to TRBD1. Here the sequenced sample was whole blood, taken in connection with sensitization to the hapten diphenylcyclopropenone (DPC). The TCR was taken from a middle-aged man with alopecia areata. Some clones in this sample may be carry-over from other donors' samples. DNA of the CDR3: TGTGCCAGTAGGGCGGACAGGGTTGGCACTGAAGCTTTCTTT. Translation: CASRADRVGTEAFF.